Each of the 23 T cell receptor beta chains below was sequenced from the same sample in a study of Ad26.COV2.S vaccination and SARS-CoV-2 variants. TCRdb keeps only in-frame clones here, not all; method: immunoSEQ multiplex PCR. Among about 400,000 clones listed, over 75% were seen once. Treatment denoted: some 20 received Ad26.COV2.S at low or high dose, single or two shots; 5 received placebo; per-sample allocation not given. At day 63 after the first vaccine or placebo injection, samples were drawn. The sample here was peripheral blood, taken in a trial of Ad26.COV2.S vaccine versus placebo. The receptor set was obtained from a person aged 18-65 years who received the Ad26.COV2.S COVID-19 vaccine or a placebo.

The genes are TRBV15 and TRBJ2-7; 7 bases line up with TRBD1. V gave up 0 bases and J gave up 2 bases; unmatched junction bases: 4. This CDR3 has 15 amino acids. Looked up from germline, CDR1 is LNHNV and CDR2 is YYDKDF (reference sequence). This chain's CDR3 is CATSRETGSPYEQYF. For the CDR3, the DNA is TGTGCCACCAGCAGAGAGACAGGGAGTCCCTACGAGCAGTACTTC.

This clone has a single count. The CDR3 loop reads CASSLQTSNTEAFF. The CDR3 DNA follows: TGCGCCAGCAGCCTCCAAACCTCGAACACTGAAGCTTTCTTT. The V and J genes are TRBV5-1 and TRBJ1-1; D ambiguous. V lost 4 bases and J lost 1, with 11 bases in between. The CDR3 consists of 14 residues. Per the germline V gene, CDR1 is SGHRS and CDR2 is YFSETQ.

The chain links TRBV3-1 (or the pseudogene TRBV3-2) to TRBJ2-1; D not resolved. Germline assignment: CDR1 LGHDT and CDR2 YNNKEL (reference sequence). Trimming cost V 4 bases and J 11 bases, with 9 bases left between them. CDR3 size: 11 residues. CDR3 sequence reads: CASSRTEKQFF. CDR3 coding DNA: TGTGCCAGCAGCCGTACGGAAAAGCAGTTCTTC.

V usage is TRBV5-3 and J usage is TRBJ2-5; TRBD1 is a possible D gene (6 bases). TRBV5-3 is given ORF status, its function remaining uncertain. This CDR3 contains 12 residues. V dropped 1 base and J dropped 9 bases, with 10 bases sitting between them. CDR3 protein: CARSLNGGAQYF. The CDR3 nucleotides read TGTGCCAGAAGCTTGAATGGGGGCGCCCAGTACTTC.

CDR3: CASPPAGFLTDTQYF. The CDR3 nucleotides are TGCGCCAGCCCCCCGGCGGGTTTCCTCACAGATACGCAGTATTTT. The chain has TRBV5-1 and TRBJ2-3, with D possibly TRBD2 on 5 matching bases. CDR3 length: 15 residues. Per the germline V gene, CDR1 is SGHRS and CDR2 is YFSETQ. Trimming took 7 bases from V and 2 from J, leaving 17 bases between them.

The table lists this clone with a count of one. V usage is TRBV10-3 and J usage is TRBJ2-1; perhaps D is TRBD1 or TRBD2 (5 bases each). Germline V gene lookup returns CDR1 ENHRY and CDR2 SYGVKD. V was cut by 9 bases and J by 5 bases, with 11 bases left in between. The length of the CDR3 is 12 residues. The CDR3 coding sequence is TGTGCCATAGAGGGGAACGACAATGAGCAGTTCTTC. Encoded protein: CAIEGNDNEQFF.

The V call is TRBV5-1, the J call TRBJ2-3, with 10 bases matching TRBD2. V gave up 3 bases and J gave up 1 base; unmatched junction bases: 5. The CDR3 length is 16 residues. Germline CDR1 and CDR2: SGHRS and YFSETQ. The CDR3 DNA reads as TGCGCCAGCAGCTATCTAGCGGGGGATGGCACAGATACGCAGTATTTT. Translated: CASSYLAGDGTDTQYF.

The table lists this clone with a few counts. This rearrangement joins TRBV11-2 to TRBJ2-5, with 8 bases matching TRBD2. Germline loops: CDR1 SGHAT, CDR2 FQNNGV. The CDR3 length is 15 residues. J gave up 4 bases and V 3 bases, and 7 bases lay outside the gene matches. Written as DNA, the CDR3 is TGTGCCAGCAGCTTGTCCACGGGAGGGTCAGAGACCCAGTACTTC. Protein sequence: CASSLSTGGSETQYF.

The count of this clone is one. This sequence joins TRBV5-1 and TRBJ2-7; a weak D match, TRBD1 (5 bases). CDR1 is SGHRS and CDR2 is YFSETQ in the germline V gene. The CDR3 length is 15 residues. Trimming took off 2 bases at V and 0 bases at J, with 12 bases between the two ends. CDR3 DNA: TGCGCCAGCAGCTTCGTCCAGGGCAGCTCCTACGAGCAGTACTTC. It yields the protein CASSFVQGSSYEQYF. The complete variable domain, with remaining parts taken from reference TRBV5-1 and TRBJ2-7, reads KAGVTQTPRYLIKTRGQQVTLSCSPISGHRSVSWYQQTPGQGLQFLFEYFSETQRNKGNFPGRFSGRQFSNSRSEMNVSTLELGDSALYLCASSFVQGSSYEQYFGPGTRLTVT.

The gene calls are TRBV5-1 and TRBJ2-5, with a possible D match to TRBD1 (6 bases). The CDR3 length is 11 residues. Trimming removed 4 bases from V and 5 bases from J, with 6 bases in between. Per germline, CDR1 SGHRS and CDR2 YFSETQ. The CDR3 spells CASSTGETQYF. In DNA, the CDR3 is TGCGCCAGCAGCACAGGGGAGACCCAGTACTTC.

In its sample, this clone was seen once. The V gene is TRBV12-5, the J gene TRBJ2-1; 8 bases fit TRBD2. The CDR3 length is 17 residues. Germline lookup yields CDR1 LGHNT and CDR2 FRNRAP. V shed 0 bases, J shed 9 bases, and the junction held 13 bases outside the gene matches. CDR3 nucleotide sequence: TGTGCTAGTGGTTTGGTACTGGCGGGAGGAACTTTGGGTGAGCAGTTCTTC. Protein: CASGLVLAGGTLGEQFF.

The chain has TRBV11-2 and TRBJ1-5; no reliable D call. The CDR3 loop spans 13 amino acids. Germline V CDR1 and CDR2: SGHAT, FQNNGV. V lost 0 bases and J lost 9, with 9 bases in between. The DNA for the CDR3 is TGTGCCAGCAGCTTAGATTTAAGGGTGCCCCAGCATTTT. This sequence encodes CASSLDLRVPQHF.

The chain carries TRBV10-3 and TRBJ2-6; TRBD1 agrees at 7 bases. Looked up from germline, CDR1 is ENHRY and CDR2 is SYGVKD. V dropped 2 bases and J dropped 3; count of bases not matched to a gene: 1. This CDR3 has 15 residues. CDR3: CAISERGRGANVLTF. The CDR3 bases are TGTGCCATCAGTGAGAGGGGGCGTGGGGCCAACGTCCTGACTTTC.

The rearrangement joins TRBV5-1 to TRBJ2-5, with D hard to call. The CDR3 extends over 13 amino acids. V lost 1 base to trimming and J lost 3 bases, with 7 bases between them. CDR1 and CDR2 (germline): SGHRS, YFSETQ. The CDR3 loop is CASSLPTEETQYF. The CDR3, as DNA: TGCGCCAGCAGCTTGCCGACTGAAGAGACCCAGTACTTC.

This sequence joins TRBV7-9 and TRBJ2-5; possibly TRBD2 for D (5 bases). Trimming cost V 3 bases and J 5 bases, with 16 bases left between them. The CDR3 has 15 amino acids. Germline V gene data show CDR1 as SEHNR and CDR2 as FQNEAQ (reference sequence). In DNA, the CDR3 is TGTGCCAGCAGCTTTTCTCTAGCTAGCCGGGAGACCCAGTACTTC. It codes for CASSFSLASRETQYF. The full variable domain, with the rest looked up from reference TRBV7-9 and TRBJ2-5, is DTGVSQNPRHKITKRGQNVTFRCDPISEHNRLYWYRQTLGQGPEFLTYFQNEAQLEKSRLLSDRFSAERPKGSFSTLEIQRTEQGDSAMYLCASSFSLASRETQYFGPGTRLLVL.

This clone was seen only a few times. This sequence joins TRBV19 and TRBJ1-5; D remains unclear. Germline CDR1 reads LNHDA; CDR2 reads SQIVND (reference sequence). CDR3 size: 14 residues. V was clipped by 8 bases and J by 1 base, with 12 bases between them. The CDR3 spells CASQHLRSNQPQHF. CDR3 nucleotide sequence: TGTGCCAGTCAACACCTCCGGAGCAATCAGCCCCAGCATTTT.

CDR3 amino acids: CASSFGQFGSPLHF. CDR3 bases: TGTGCCAGCAGTTTTGGGCAGTTTGGTTCACCCCTCCACTTT. This rearrangement joins TRBV28 to TRBJ1-6, with no clear D. CDR1 is MDHEN, CDR2 SYDVKM, per germline. Trimming pared 3 bases from V and 9 bases from J, leaving 12 bases between. The CDR3 is 14 residues long.

The genes are TRBV5-1 and TRBJ1-5, with TRBD1 as a possible D gene (5 bases). Trimming removed 4 bases at V and 4 bases at J, with 15 bases between. Germline CDR1 and CDR2: SGHRS and YFSETQ. CDR3 size: 15 residues. CDR3 sequence: CASSPQGWNNQPQHF. The CDR3 DNA reads as TGCGCCAGCAGCCCCCAGGGCTGGAATAATCAGCCCCAGCATTTT.

The V and J genes are TRBV5-6 and TRBJ1-2; D might be TRBD1 (6 bases). V was pared by 0 bases and J by 0 bases, with 9 bases between. The CDR3 runs to 15 residues. Germline V lookup: CDR1 SGHDT, CDR2 YYEEEE. The CDR3 bases are TGTGCCAGCAGCTTGGCAGGGGTAGCTAACTATGGCTACACCTTC. Translating it yields CASSLAGVANYGYTF.

V usage is TRBV5-4 and J usage is TRBJ2-2; D not resolved. Trimming stripped 1 base from V and 0 bases from J, with 13 bases between. Germline V gene data show CDR1 as SGHNT and CDR2 as YYREEE (reference sequence). This CDR3 region has 17 residues. CDR3 in DNA: TGTGCCAGCAGCTTGAGACTGATCACGACGAACACCGGGGAGCTGTTTTTT. Its translation is CASSLRLITTNTGELFF.

This clone has a handful of counts. The genes are TRBV7-3 and TRBJ1-3; no definite D call. In germline, CDR1 is SGHTA, CDR2 FQGTGA. Trimming removed 5 bases at V and 3 bases at J, with 11 bases between. The CDR3 contains 14 residues. CDR3 DNA: TGTGCCAGCAGCCCCACTAGAAGTGGAAACACCATATATTTT. This codes for CASSPTRSGNTIYF.

The chain uses TRBV5-6 and TRBJ1-1, with 7 bases matching TRBD1. Trimming removed 2 bases from V and 0 bases from J; junction bases left unmatched: 1. Per germline, CDR1 SGHDT and CDR2 YYEEEE. The CDR3 runs 14 residues. The CDR3 spells CASSFGTVNTEAFF. The DNA of the CDR3 is TGTGCCAGCAGCTTTGGGACAGTGAACACTGAAGCTTTCTTT.

The gene calls are TRBV25-1 and TRBJ2-1; D possibly uses TRBD1 or TRBD2 (5 bases each). Trimming took 7 bases from V and 4 from J, leaving 17 bases between them. Germline CDR1 MGHDK, CDR2 SYGVNS. This CDR3 contains 15 residues. CDR3 nucleotides: TGTGCCAGCACCCCTGGGGGAAATTCGTACAATGAGCAGTTCTTC. Translation gives CASTPGGNSYNEQFF.